A selection of T cell receptor beta chains follows, all from one sample in a study of blood T cell repertoires in COVID-19. This table comes from immunoSEQ multiplex PCR, and its TCRdb copy is limited to in-frame clones, with some not included. The sample has approximately 150,000 clones, 75% to 90% seen once; the top ten hold 13%. Material: peripheral blood. The receptors stem from a man between 18 and 29 years old with COVID-19, enrolled during active disease. CDR3s include the opening cysteine and the closing phenylalanine or tryptophan. Fields, in order: V gene, D gene, J gene, CDR3 protein. D genes are given only for firm matches.

>TRBV19|NA|TRBJ1-2
CASSIPQGPSIYGYTF
>TRBV2|TRBD1|TRBJ2-2
CASNNRGFGQGRKVGELFF
>TRBV19|TRBD2|TRBJ2-3
CASSSSGMGDTQYF
>TRBV4-3|NA|TRBJ2-7
CASSPGANSYEQYF
>TRBV5-1|NA|TRBJ2-5
CASSLDRGEETQYF
>TRBV29-1|TRBD1|TRBJ2-2
CSVNPQGSNTGELFF
>TRBV18|NA|TRBJ2-2
CASSPVGGWSTGELFF
>TRBV4-3|TRBD2|TRBJ2-1
CASSQDRLAGRDNEQFF
>TRBV6-1|NA|TRBJ1-6
CASTGENSPLHF
>TRBV10-1|NA|TRBJ2-3
CASSEANPSTDTQYF
>TRBV2|TRBD1|TRBJ2-1
CASSEASGTGIF
>TRBV6-1|TRBD1|TRBJ1-2
CASSEVGQGNYGYTF
>TRBV24-1|NA|TRBJ2-3
CATSDPRGQAYTDTQYF
>TRBV4-3|TRBD2|TRBJ2-3
CASSRASGMGTDTQYF